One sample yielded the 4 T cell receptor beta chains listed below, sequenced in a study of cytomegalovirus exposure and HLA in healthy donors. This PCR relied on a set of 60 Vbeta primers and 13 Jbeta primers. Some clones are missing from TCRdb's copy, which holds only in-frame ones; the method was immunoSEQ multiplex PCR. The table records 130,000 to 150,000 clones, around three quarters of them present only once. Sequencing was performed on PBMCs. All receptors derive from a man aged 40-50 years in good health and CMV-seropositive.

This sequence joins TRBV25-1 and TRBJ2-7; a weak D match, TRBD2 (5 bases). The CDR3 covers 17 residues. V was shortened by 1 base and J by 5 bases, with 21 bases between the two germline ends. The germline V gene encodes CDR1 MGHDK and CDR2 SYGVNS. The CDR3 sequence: CASSEFPRYGVVNEQYF. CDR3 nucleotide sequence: TGTGCCAGCAGTGAATTCCCAAGGTACGGGGTCGTCAACGAGCAGTACTTC.

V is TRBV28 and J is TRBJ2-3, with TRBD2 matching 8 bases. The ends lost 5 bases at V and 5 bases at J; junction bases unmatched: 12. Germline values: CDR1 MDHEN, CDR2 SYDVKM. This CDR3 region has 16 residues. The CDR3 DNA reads TGTGCCAGCAGTCTTGGTCAGCGGGAGTTAGGAGATACGCAGTATTTT. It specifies CASSLGQRELGDTQYF.

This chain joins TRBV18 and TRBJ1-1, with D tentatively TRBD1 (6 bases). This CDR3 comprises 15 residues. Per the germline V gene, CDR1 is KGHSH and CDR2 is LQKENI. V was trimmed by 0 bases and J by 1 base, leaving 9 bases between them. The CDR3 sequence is CASSPPGDKNTEAFF. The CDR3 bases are TGTGCCAGCTCACCACCGGGGGACAAGAACACTGAAGCTTTCTTT. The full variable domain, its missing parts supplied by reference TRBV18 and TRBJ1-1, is NAGVMQNPRHLVRRRGQEARLRCSPMKGHSHVYWYRQLPEEGLKFMVYLQKENIIDESGMPKERFSAEFPKEGPSILRIQQVVRGDSAAYFCASSPPGDKNTEAFFGQGTRLTVV.

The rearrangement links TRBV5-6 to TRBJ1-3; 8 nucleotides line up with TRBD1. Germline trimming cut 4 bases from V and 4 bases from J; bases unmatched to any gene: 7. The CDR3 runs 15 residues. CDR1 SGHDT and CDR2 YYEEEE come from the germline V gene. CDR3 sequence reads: CASSTPGTGGNTIYF. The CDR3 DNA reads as TGTGCCAGCAGCACCCCCGGGACAGGAGGAAACACCATATATTTT.